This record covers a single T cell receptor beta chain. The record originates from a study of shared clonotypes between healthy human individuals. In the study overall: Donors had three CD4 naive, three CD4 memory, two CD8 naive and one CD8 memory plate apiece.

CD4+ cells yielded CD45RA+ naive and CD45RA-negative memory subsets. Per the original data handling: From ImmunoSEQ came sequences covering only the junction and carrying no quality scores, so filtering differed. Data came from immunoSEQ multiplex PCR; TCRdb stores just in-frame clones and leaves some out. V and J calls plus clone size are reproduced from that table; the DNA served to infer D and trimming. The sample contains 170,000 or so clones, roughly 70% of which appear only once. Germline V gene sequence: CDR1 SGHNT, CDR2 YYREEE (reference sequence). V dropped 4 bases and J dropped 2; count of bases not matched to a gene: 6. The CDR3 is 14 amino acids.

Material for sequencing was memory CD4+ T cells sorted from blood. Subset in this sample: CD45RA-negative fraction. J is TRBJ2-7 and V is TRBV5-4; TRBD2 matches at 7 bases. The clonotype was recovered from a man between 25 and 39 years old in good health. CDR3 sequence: CASSLSGIPYEQYF. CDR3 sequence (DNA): TGTGCCAGCAGCCTCAGCGGGATCCCCTACGAGCAGTACTTC.